A single T cell receptor (beta chain) is shown here with its context. No antigen is known for it. Per-base qualities were not stored, and no clone one base away is much larger. V gives up 2 bases and J gives up 7 bases, and the segment between their germline ends measures 8 bases. According to the germline V gene, CDR1 reads MRHNA and CDR2 reads SNTAGT. Reading from cysteine to phenylalanine, the CDR3 counts 13 amino acids. Only the CDR3 portion is preserved as DNA: 39 bases, with reading frame beginning at the first base. The immunoSEQ Assay, a bias-controlled multiplex PCR, was used to amplify TCRbeta CDR3 regions from genomic DNA. The paper's processing steps were these. The number of nucleated cells in each sample was estimated by amplification of reference gene primers within the assay. To quantify the absolute abundance of each unique TCRbeta CDR3 rearrangement, sequence reads were collapsed and filtered. For each sample, productive Simpson clonality was calculated by taking the square root of Simpson's diversity index across productive rearrangements. This immuneACCESS table, as held by TCRdb, lists in-frame sequences with V and J called but not all clones. Of the missing ones, under half trace to an unresolved V gene in checked studies; the others have no known cause. The V and J calls and clone size were taken over from that table, and D and trimming were inferred from the DNA. The sample records about 220,000 clones, 75% to 90% of which are singletons. The leading ten clones occupy over 3% of the sample.

These data are taken from a study of blood T cell repertoires in COVID-19 (dated by TCRdb to the early 2020s). Broadly, across the study: The collaborator samples originated in the United States, Italy and Spain and spanned the acute and convalescent phases of COVID-19. The material from the prospective study consisted of cDNA or gDNA derived from T cells, B-cell-depleted T cells, or PBMCs. The dataset comprised deeply sampled blood TCRbeta repertoires from subjects exposed to, actively infected with, or recovered from COVID-19. The repertoires were released in a freely available public database meant as a resource for research on the immune response to SARS-CoV-2. Samples came from the ongoing ImmuneRACE study (first 160 participants) plus 1,254 subjects from 6 global collaborators. Nearly every sample came with metadata listing a de-identified subject ID, COVID-19 status, age in years and sex. Where available, HLA class I and class II types were obtained from metadata supplied by the sample provider rather than from assay-based typing. What the authors observed across the whole study: Clinical and demographic metadata were provided uncurated, with the amount varying by source and participant.

Participants in the prospective study were enrolled through a virtual design, were aged roughly 18 to 90 years, and lived in 24 United States geographic areas. In the prospective study, participants were assigned to cohorts based on the clinical history participants reported in a screening survey and a study questionnaire. Each participant in the prospective study had whole blood, serum and a nasopharyngeal or oropharyngeal swab collected by mobile phlebotomists. Participants in the prospective study had the option to provide additional blood draws and questionnaires over a roughly 2-month period. Blood samples from the prospective study were shipped frozen or at room temperature prior to DNA extraction.

The rearranged chain carries TRBV6-4 and TRBJ2-2; possibly the D gene is TRBD2, per 5 matching bases. The clonotype was recovered from a young woman in a cohort exposed to, infected with or recovered from COVID-19 (not recorded which). Sample: PBMCs or T cells enriched from blood (not recorded which). The sequence in DNA is TGTGCCAGCAGTGACCGGGAAGGCGGGGAGCTGTTTTTT. It codes for CASSDREGGELFF.